A selection of T cell receptor beta chains follows, all from one sample in a study of blood T cell repertoires in COVID-19. Method: immunoSEQ multiplex PCR; TCRdb's copy keeps in-frame clones and lacks some. The sample has about 430,000 clones; 80% to 90% are singletons. The sample comprised PBMCs or T cells enriched from blood (not recorded which). Every receptor here comes from a man between 25 and 39 years old who had recovered from COVID-19. Both conserved end residues are part of each CDR3. D genes are given only for firm matches. Clone size is shown for a subset of rows, as once, few, many or a class of expanded clone.

V gene: TRBV28
D gene: .
clone size: .
J gene: TRBJ2-3
CDR3 protein: CASTPLGDIANTDTQYF
CDR3 DNA: TGTGCCAGCACTCCTCTAGGGGACATTGCCAACACAGATACGCAGTATTTT

V gene: TRBV10-1
D gene: TRBD2
clone size: .
J gene: TRBJ2-5
CDR3 protein: CASSPGLAVYEETQYF
CDR3 DNA: TGCGCCAGCAGCCCGGGACTAGCGGTGTACGAAGAGACCCAGTACTTC

V gene: TRBV27
D gene: TRBD1
clone size: .
J gene: TRBJ2-2
CDR3 protein: CASSLSTGGGRELFF
CDR3 DNA: TGTGCCAGCAGTTTATCGACAGGGGGCGGTCGGGAGCTGTTTTTT

V gene: TRBV30
D gene: TRBD2
clone size: .
J gene: TRBJ2-2
CDR3 protein: CAWTRRRGGAFTGELFF
CDR3 DNA: TGTGCCTGGACCCGACGCCGGGGGGGAGCCTTCACCGGGGAGCTGTTTTTT

V gene: TRBV3-1/TRBV3-2
D gene: .
clone size: .
J gene: TRBJ1-5
CDR3 protein: CASSLQINQPQHF
CDR3 DNA: TGTGCCAGCAGCCTACAGATTAATCAGCCCCAGCATTTT

V gene: TRBV3-1/TRBV3-2
D gene: .
clone size: .
J gene: TRBJ2-7
CDR3 protein: CASSQPGQPYEQYF
CDR3 DNA: TGTGCCAGCAGCCAGCCCGGACAGCCTTACGAGCAGTACTTC

V gene: TRBV2
D gene: .
clone size: .
J gene: TRBJ2-1
CDR3 protein: CASSNRGGVSEQFF
CDR3 DNA: TGTGCCAGCAGTAACCGGGGAGGAGTTAGTGAGCAGTTCTTC

V gene: TRBV7-9
D gene: .
clone size: .
J gene: TRBJ1-6
CDR3 protein: CASSLGQGLNSPLHF
CDR3 DNA: TGTGCCAGCAGCTTAGGGCAGGGACTTAATTCACCCCTCCACTTT

V gene: TRBV5-1
D gene: .
clone size: once
J gene: TRBJ2-7
CDR3 protein: CASSPGTISSYEQYF
CDR3 DNA: TGCGCCAGCAGCCCAGGGACAATCAGCTCCTACGAGCAGTACTTC

V gene: TRBV5-1
D gene: TRBD2
clone size: .
J gene: TRBJ2-1
CDR3 protein: CASSLTSGVSYNEQFF
CDR3 DNA: TGCGCCAGCAGCTTGACTAGCGGGGTCTCCTACAATGAGCAGTTCTTC

V gene: TRBV19
D gene: TRBD2
clone size: .
J gene: TRBJ2-7
CDR3 protein: CASSIESRGAYEQYF
CDR3 DNA: TGTGCCAGTAGTATAGAGTCGCGGGGGGCCTACGAGCAGTACTTC

V gene: TRBV4-1
D gene: .
clone size: .
J gene: TRBJ1-4
CDR3 protein: CASSRSRGGEKLFF
CDR3 DNA: TGCGCCAGCAGCCGCTCGAGGGGAGGCGAAAAACTGTTTTTT

V gene: TRBV5-5
D gene: .
clone size: .
J gene: TRBJ2-7
CDR3 protein: CASSLSGQSFPGYEQYF
CDR3 DNA: TGTGCCAGCAGCCTCTCCGGACAGTCATTCCCCGGATACGAGCAGTACTTC

V gene: TRBV19
D gene: TRBD2
clone size: .
J gene: TRBJ2-1
CDR3 protein: CASSTTSGRTYNEQFF
CDR3 DNA: TGTGCCAGTAGTACGACTAGCGGGAGGACCTACAATGAGCAGTTCTTC

V gene: TRBV27
D gene: TRBD1
clone size: once
J gene: TRBJ2-7
CDR3 protein: CASSFGQGAPREQYF
CDR3 DNA: TGTGCCAGCAGTTTCGGACAGGGTGCTCCTCGCGAGCAGTACTTC

V gene: TRBV7-3
D gene: TRBD1
clone size: .
J gene: TRBJ1-6
CDR3 protein: CASSLTLRDSHNSPLHF
CDR3 DNA: TGTGCCAGCAGCTTAACGTTAAGGGACAGTCATAATTCACCCCTCCACTTT

V gene: TRBV11-2
D gene: TRBD1
clone size: .
J gene: TRBJ2-7
CDR3 protein: CASSFLAGGYEQYF
CDR3 DNA: TGTGCCAGCAGCTTTTTGGCAGGGGGCTACGAGCAGTACTTC

V gene: TRBV18
D gene: TRBD1
clone size: .
J gene: TRBJ1-5
CDR3 protein: CASSPTNDRGGNQPQHF
CDR3 DNA: TGTGCCAGCTCACCCACTAATGACAGGGGGGGCAATCAGCCCCAGCATTTT